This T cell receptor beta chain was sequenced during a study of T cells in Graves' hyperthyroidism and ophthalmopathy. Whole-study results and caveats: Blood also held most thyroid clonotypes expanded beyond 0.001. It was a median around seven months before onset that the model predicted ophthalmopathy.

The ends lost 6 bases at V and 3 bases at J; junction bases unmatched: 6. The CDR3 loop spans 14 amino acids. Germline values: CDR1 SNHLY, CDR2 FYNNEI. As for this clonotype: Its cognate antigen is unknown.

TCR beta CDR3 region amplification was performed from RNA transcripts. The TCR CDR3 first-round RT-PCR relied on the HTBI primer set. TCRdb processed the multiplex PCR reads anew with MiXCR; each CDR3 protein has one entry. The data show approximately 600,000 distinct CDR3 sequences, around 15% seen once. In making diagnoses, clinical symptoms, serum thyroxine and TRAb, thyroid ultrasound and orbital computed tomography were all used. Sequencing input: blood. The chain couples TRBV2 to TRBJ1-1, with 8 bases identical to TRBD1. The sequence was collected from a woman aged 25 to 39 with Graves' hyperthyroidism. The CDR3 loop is CASRGDRSYTEAFF. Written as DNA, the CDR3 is TGTGCCAGCAGGGGGGACAGGAGCTACACTGAAGCTTTCTTT.